What follows describes a single T cell receptor beta chain. One junction end does not reproduce the germline sequence, and a read error may be involved. These data originate in a study of blood T cell repertoires in COVID-19. Whole-study context: The United States, Italy and Spain were the sources of the acute and convalescent COVID-19 samples.

Original processing methods: Reference gene primer amplification gave estimated nucleated cell counts. Repertoires were generated with immunoSEQ multiplex PCR, while TCRdb's copy carries only in-frame clones and drops some. V and J calls plus clone size are reproduced from that table; the DNA served to infer D and trimming. The sample lists roughly 100,000 clones; 81% were seen once. Germline values: CDR1 SSHAT, CDR2 FNYEAQ (reference sequence). This CDR3 has 16 residues. This rearrangement joins TRBV7-7 to TRBJ1-3, with 9 nucleotides matching TRBD1. This clonotype was obtained from an elderly man with acute or convalescent COVID-19. Sequences were obtained from peripheral blood. CDR3 in DNA: TGTGCTAGCAGCCCGGGACAGGGTATCTCTGGAAACACCATATATTTT. Protein sequence: CASSPGQGISGNTIYF.